Each of the 10 T cell receptor beta chains below was sequenced from the same sample in a study of T cell responses to AZD1222 COVID-19 vaccine (dated by TCRdb to about 2021). The sample's time point label, in plain terms: about 28 days (+/-7) after the second vaccine dose. The treatment or condition label corresponds to: meningococcal conjugate vaccine given as trial control. Library preparation used the immunoSEQ multiplex PCR assay. In TCRdb, the immuneACCESS table is reduced to in-frame sequences with V and J assigned. These tables do not hold every clone; where another copy was compared, an unresolved V gene accounts for under half, and the others remain unexplained. This sample lists 150,000 to 200,000 clones; just over 90% were detected once. 3.6% of the sample belongs to the ten largest clones. Sample: peripheral blood, taken 28 days after the second dose of the MenACWY control vaccine. These receptors came from an adult who received the MenACWY meningococcal vaccine as a control.

Points on this clone: The junction differs from germline at one of its ends, possibly a read error. The chain links TRBV19 to TRBJ1-1; D is possibly TRBD1 (5 bases). Per germline, CDR1 LNHDA and CDR2 SQIVND (reference sequence). The CDR3 is 15 amino acids. DNA for the CDR3: TGTGCCAGTAGTATATCAAGTGGGGCGAACGCTGAAGCTTTCTTT. This translates into CASSISSGANAEAFF.

The V call is TRBV10-3, the J call TRBJ1-1; 7 nucleotides agree with TRBD1. The CDR3 sequence is 14 residues long. Looked up from germline, CDR1 is ENHRY and CDR2 is SYGVKD. Trimming removed 8 bases from V and 1 base from J; junction bases left unmatched: 7. The CDR3 coding sequence is TGTGCCATCGGGAATAGACAGGGGAACACTGAAGCTTTCTTT. Amino acid sequence: CAIGNRQGNTEAFF.

The J gene is TRBJ2-4, the V gene TRBV6-5; perhaps TRBD1 as D (5 bases). V was trimmed by 2 bases and J by 1 base, leaving 12 bases between them. The CDR3 has 16 residues. The V gene's germline CDR1 is MNHEY and CDR2 SVGAGI. CDR3 bases: TGTGCCAGCAGTTACGGGTTAAGACAGGCCAAAAACATTCAGTACTTC. Amino acids: CASSYGLRQAKNIQYF.

This clone came up once. V usage is TRBV3-1 (or the pseudogene TRBV3-2) and J usage is TRBJ1-1; no firm D call. Germline CDR1 reads LGHDT; CDR2 reads YNNKEL (reference sequence). V was pared by 3 bases and J by 4 bases, with 12 bases between. This CDR3 contains 14 residues. The CDR3 sequence is CASSQKTFGTEAFF. The CDR3, as DNA: TGTGCCAGCAGCCAGAAGACCTTTGGCACTGAAGCTTTCTTT.

This clone was detected only once. Other nucleotide sequences from this sample produce the same CDR3. This rearrangement joins TRBV4-2 to TRBJ1-6; maybe TRBD1 (5 bases). The V and J ends lost 0 bases and 7 bases respectively, with 10 bases between them. CDR3 size: 15 residues. Germline CDR1 and CDR2: LGHNA and YNFKEQ. CDR3 residues: CASSQDRVGNSPLHF. CDR3 coding DNA: TGTGCCAGCAGCCAAGACAGGGTCGGGAATTCACCCCTCCACTTT.

This chain uses TRBV18 with TRBJ1-5; no reliable D call. Germline V CDR1 and CDR2: KGHSH, LQKENI. The V end lost 3 bases, the J end lost 2 bases, and 2 bases lay between the germline ends. The CDR3 is 12 residues long. The CDR3 protein is CASSPGNQPQHF. CDR3 coding DNA: TGTGCCAGCTCACCTGGCAATCAGCCCCAGCATTTT. The full variable domain, rest sourced from reference TRBV18 and TRBJ1-5, is NAGVMQNPRHLVRRRGQEARLRCSPMKGHSHVYWYRQLPEEGLKFMVYLQKENIIDESGMPKERFSAEFPKEGPSILRIQQVVRGDSAAYFCASSPGNQPQHFGDGTRLSIL.

This clone was recorded only once. V and J are TRBV5-4 and TRBJ1-1; D not certain. CDR1 is SGHNT and CDR2 is YYREEE in the germline V gene (reference sequence). V was cut by 0 bases and J by 7 bases, with 13 bases left in between. The CDR3 contains 14 residues. This chain's CDR3 is CASSLELTGDEAFF. The CDR3 DNA is TGTGCCAGCAGCTTGGAGCTGACCGGGGATGAAGCTTTCTTT.

With respect to this clone: The same CDR3 can be traced to other DNA sequences in this sample. This sequence joins TRBV7-2 and TRBJ2-1, with D perhaps matching TRBD2 (5 bases). V dropped 6 bases and J dropped 0 bases, with 12 bases sitting between them. The V gene's germline CDR1 is SGHTA and CDR2 FQGNSA. This CDR3 is 15 amino acids long. CDR3 amino acids: CASSRTRSSYNEQFF. The DNA for the CDR3 is TGTGCCAGCAGTCGGACTCGTAGCTCCTACAATGAGCAGTTCTTC.

This chain uses TRBV4-1 with TRBJ2-1; D is perhaps TRBD2 (7 bases). CDR3 length: 12 amino acids. V was shortened by 3 bases and J by 8 bases, with 8 bases between the two germline ends. CDR1 MGHRA and CDR2 YSYEKL come from the germline V gene. The DNA of the CDR3 is TGCGCCAGCAGCCAGGGGGGGCATGAGCAGTTCTTC. This codes for CASSQGGHEQFF.

The V gene is TRBV6-5, the J gene TRBJ1-3; a weak D match, TRBD1 (6 bases). Germline V gene data show CDR1 as MNHEY and CDR2 as SVGAGI. There are 14 residues in the CDR3. With 6 bases removed from V and 3 bases from J, the gap between germline ends came to 12 bases. The CDR3 nucleotides read TGTGCCAGCAGCCTACAGGGCCTTGGAAACACCATATATTTT. Its protein product is CASSLQGLGNTIYF.